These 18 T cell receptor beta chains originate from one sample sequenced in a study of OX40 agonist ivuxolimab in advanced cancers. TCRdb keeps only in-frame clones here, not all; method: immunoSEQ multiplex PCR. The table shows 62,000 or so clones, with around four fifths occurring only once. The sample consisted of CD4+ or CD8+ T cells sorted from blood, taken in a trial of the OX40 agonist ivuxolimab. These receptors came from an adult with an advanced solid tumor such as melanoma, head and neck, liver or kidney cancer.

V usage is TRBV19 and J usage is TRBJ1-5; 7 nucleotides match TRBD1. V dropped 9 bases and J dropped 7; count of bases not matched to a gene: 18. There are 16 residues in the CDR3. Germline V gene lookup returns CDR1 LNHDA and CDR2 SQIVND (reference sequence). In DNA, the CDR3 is TGTGCCAGCACCGACCACCCCGGGGGACAGTCCCAGCCCCAGCATTTT. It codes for CASTDHPGGQSQPQHF.

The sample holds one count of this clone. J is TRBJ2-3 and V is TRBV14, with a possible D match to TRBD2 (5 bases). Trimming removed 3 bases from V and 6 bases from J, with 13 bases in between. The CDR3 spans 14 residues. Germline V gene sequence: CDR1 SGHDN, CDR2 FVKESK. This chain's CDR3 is CASSQAFERDTQYF. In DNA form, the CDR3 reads TGTGCCAGCAGCCAGGCTTTTGAGCGGGATACGCAGTATTTT.

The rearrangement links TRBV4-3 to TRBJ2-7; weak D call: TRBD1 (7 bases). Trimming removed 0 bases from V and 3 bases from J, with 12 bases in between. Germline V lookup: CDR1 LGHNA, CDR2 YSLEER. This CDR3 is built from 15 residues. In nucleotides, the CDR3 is TGCGCCAGCAGCCAAGATCAGGGGGGCAACTACGAGCAGTACTTC. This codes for CASSQDQGGNYEQYF.

The CDR3 nucleotides read TGCGCCAGCAGCCAAGCACAGTTCTCCGCCTACGAGCAGTACTTC. This codes for CASSQAQFSAYEQYF. The gene calls are TRBV4-1 and TRBJ2-7; D remains ambiguous. V lost 1 base, J lost 2 bases, and 12 bases lay in between. The CDR3 totals 15 residues. Germline lookup yields CDR1 MGHRA and CDR2 YSYEKL.

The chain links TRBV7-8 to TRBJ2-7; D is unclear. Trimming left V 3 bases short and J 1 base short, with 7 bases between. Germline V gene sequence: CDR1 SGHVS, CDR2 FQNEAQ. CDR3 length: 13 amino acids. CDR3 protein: CASSLPYSYEQYF. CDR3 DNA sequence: TGTGCCAGCAGCTTGCCATATTCCTACGAGCAGTACTTC.

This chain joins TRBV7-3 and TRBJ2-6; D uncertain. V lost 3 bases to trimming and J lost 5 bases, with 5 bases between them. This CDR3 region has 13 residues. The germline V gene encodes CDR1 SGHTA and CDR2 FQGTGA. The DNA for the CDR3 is TGTGCCAGCAGCTTCCTCAGGGCCAACGTCCTGACTTTC. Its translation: CASSFLRANVLTF.

For the CDR3, the DNA is TGTGCCAGCAGCGCCCGACTCACAGGGGAGCTGTTTTTT. Amino acids: CASSARLTGELFF. The rearrangement joins TRBV11-2 to TRBJ2-2, with no clear D. Germline values: CDR1 SGHAT, CDR2 FQNNGV. V dropped 5 bases and J dropped 8 bases, with 12 bases sitting between them. The CDR3 consists of 13 residues.

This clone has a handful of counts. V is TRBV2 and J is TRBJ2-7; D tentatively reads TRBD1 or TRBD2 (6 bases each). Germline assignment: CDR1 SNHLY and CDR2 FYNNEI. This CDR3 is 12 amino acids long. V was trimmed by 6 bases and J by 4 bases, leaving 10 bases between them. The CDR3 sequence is CASRGGGYEQYF. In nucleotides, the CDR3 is TGTGCCAGCAGGGGGGGCGGTTACGAGCAGTACTTC.

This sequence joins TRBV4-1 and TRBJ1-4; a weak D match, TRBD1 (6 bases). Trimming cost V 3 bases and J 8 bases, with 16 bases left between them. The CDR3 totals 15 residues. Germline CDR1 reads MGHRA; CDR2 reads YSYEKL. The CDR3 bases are TGCGCCAGCAGCCAGATCCAGGGGAGGGGGGAAAAACTGTTTTTT. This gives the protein CASSQIQGRGEKLFF.

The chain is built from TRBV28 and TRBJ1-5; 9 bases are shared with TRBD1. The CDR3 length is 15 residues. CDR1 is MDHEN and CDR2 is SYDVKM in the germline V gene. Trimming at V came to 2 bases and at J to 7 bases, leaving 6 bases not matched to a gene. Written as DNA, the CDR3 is TGTGCCAGCAGTTTAATCGGACAGGGGAAACAGCCCCAGCATTTT. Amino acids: CASSLIGQGKQPQHF.

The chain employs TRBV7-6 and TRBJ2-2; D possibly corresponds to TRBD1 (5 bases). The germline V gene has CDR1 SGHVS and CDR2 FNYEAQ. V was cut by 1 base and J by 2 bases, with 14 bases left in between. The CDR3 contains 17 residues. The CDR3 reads CASSLVPGQGNTGELFF. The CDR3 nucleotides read TGTGCCAGCAGCTTAGTCCCCGGGCAGGGCAACACCGGGGAGCTGTTTTTT.

The CDR3 here is CASSYFGQGGTDTQYF. The CDR3 DNA reads as TGTGCCAGCAGTTACTTTGGACAGGGTGGCACAGATACGCAGTATTTT. The V and J genes are TRBV6-6 and TRBJ2-3; 8 bases are shared with TRBD1. CDR1 is MNHNY and CDR2 is SVGAGI in the germline V gene (reference sequence). This CDR3 is 16 amino acids long. Trimming removed 1 base from V and 1 base from J; junction bases left unmatched: 4.

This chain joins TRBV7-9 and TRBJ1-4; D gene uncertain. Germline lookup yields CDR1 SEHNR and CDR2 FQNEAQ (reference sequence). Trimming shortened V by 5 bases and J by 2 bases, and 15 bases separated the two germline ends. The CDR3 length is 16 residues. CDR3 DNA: TGTGCCAGCAGCGAGAGTTCGACGGGGACTAATGAAAAACTGTTTTTT. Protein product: CASSESSTGTNEKLFF.

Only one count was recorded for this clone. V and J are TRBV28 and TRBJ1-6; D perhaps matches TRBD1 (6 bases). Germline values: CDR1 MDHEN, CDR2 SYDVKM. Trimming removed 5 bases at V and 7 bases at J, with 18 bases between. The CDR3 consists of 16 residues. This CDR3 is CASSPTGPLVNSPLHF. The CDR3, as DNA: TGTGCCAGCAGTCCTACAGGGCCCTTAGTGAATTCACCCCTCCACTTT. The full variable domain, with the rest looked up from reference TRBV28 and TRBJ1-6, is DVKVTQSSRYLVKRTGEKVFLECVQDMDHENMFWYRQDPGLGLRLIYFSYDVKMKEKGDIPEGYSVSREKKERFSLILESASTNQTSMYLCASSPTGPLVNSPLHFGNGTRLTVT.

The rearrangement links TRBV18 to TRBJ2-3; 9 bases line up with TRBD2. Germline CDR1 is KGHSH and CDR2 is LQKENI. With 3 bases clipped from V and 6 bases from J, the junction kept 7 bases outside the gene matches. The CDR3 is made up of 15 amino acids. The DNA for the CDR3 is TGTGCCAGCTCACCGCGCGGGAGGGCCTGGGATACGCAGTATTTT. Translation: CASSPRGRAWDTQYF.

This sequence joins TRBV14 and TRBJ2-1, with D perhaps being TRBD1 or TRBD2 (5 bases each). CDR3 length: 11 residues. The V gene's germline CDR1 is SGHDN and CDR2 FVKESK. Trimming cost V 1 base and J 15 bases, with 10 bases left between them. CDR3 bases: TGTGCCAGCAGCCAAGGGGGGAATATGTTCTTC. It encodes CASSQGGNMFF.

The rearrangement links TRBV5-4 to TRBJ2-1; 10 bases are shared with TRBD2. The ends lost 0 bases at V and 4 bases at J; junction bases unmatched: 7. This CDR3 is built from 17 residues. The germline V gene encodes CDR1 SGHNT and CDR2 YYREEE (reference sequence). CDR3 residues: CASSLGLAGKGYNEQFF. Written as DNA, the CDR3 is TGTGCCAGCAGCTTGGGACTAGCGGGTAAGGGGTACAATGAGCAGTTCTTC.

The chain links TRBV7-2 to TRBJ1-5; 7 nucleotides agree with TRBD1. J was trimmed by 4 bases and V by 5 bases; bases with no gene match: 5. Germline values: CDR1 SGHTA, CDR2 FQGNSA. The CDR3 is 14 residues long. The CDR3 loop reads CASSAYRGNQPQHF. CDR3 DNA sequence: TGTGCCAGCAGCGCGTACAGGGGTAATCAGCCCCAGCATTTT.